These 28 T cell receptor beta chains originate from one sample sequenced in a study of cytomegalovirus exposure and HLA in healthy donors. PCR primers comprised 60 Vbeta and 13 Jbeta primers. The repertoire was sequenced with immunoSEQ multiplex PCR; TCRdb's copy has only in-frame clones and lacks some. The sample has 100,000 to 150,000 clones, under 85% seen once; the top ten hold approximately 4.2%. The sample comprised PBMCs. These receptors were collected from a male donor in good health and CMV-seropositive.

The chain recombines TRBV6-5 with TRBJ2-1; TRBD1 matches 8 bases. This CDR3 has 15 residues. Germline lookup yields CDR1 MNHEY and CDR2 SVGAGI. V was pared by 4 bases and J by 6 bases, with 8 bases of the junction left unmatched. The CDR3 region has the DNA TGTGCCAGCAGTTCTCGGACAGGGAGGAGCAATGAGCAGTTCTTC. Amino acid sequence: CASSSRTGRSNEQFF.

The rearrangement joins TRBV28 to TRBJ2-7, with D tentatively TRBD1 (5 bases). The V end lost 2 bases, the J end lost 9 bases, and 14 bases lay between the germline ends. CDR1 and CDR2 from the germline V gene are MDHEN and SYDVKM. This CDR3 is 13 amino acids long. The DNA for the CDR3 is TGTGCCAGCAGTTTAACTCAGGGAAGGGGGCAGTACTTC. Residues: CASSLTQGRGQYF. The whole variable domain, filled in from reference TRBV28 and TRBJ2-7, reads DVKVTQSSRYLVKRTGEKVFLECVQDMDHENMFWYRQDPGLGLRLIYFSYDVKMKEKGDIPEGYSVSREKKERFSLILESASTNQTSMYLCASSLTQGRGQYFGPGTRLTVT.

This sequence joins TRBV10-3 and TRBJ1-1, with 8 bases lining up with TRBD1. The CDR3 spans 15 residues. V lost 4 bases and J lost 1; bases outside the gene matches: 5. CDR1 and CDR2 (germline): ENHRY, SYGVKD. CDR3 amino acids: CAISVSTGENTEAFF. The CDR3 DNA reads as TGTGCCATCAGTGTATCGACAGGGGAGAACACTGAAGCTTTCTTT.

The rearrangement links TRBV9 to TRBJ2-5; TRBD2 matches at 10 bases. The CDR3 spans 15 residues. J gave up 7 bases and V 0 bases, and 6 bases lay outside the gene matches. From germline, CDR1 is SGDLS and CDR2 YYNGEE. CDR3 sequence reads: CASSVGPSGSGTQYF. In nucleotides, the CDR3 is TGTGCCAGCAGCGTAGGGCCTAGCGGGAGCGGGACCCAGTACTTC.

This clone has only a few counts. The gene calls are TRBV15 and TRBJ1-5, with a possible D match to TRBD1 (5 bases). The CDR3 has 15 amino acids. Germline V gene sequence: CDR1 LNHNV, CDR2 YYDKDF (reference sequence). Trimming shortened V by 1 base and J by 4 bases, and 11 bases separated the two germline ends. DNA for the CDR3: TGTGCCACCAGCAGAGCCCGGGGGGGGAATCAGCCCCAGCATTTT. It specifies CATSRARGGNQPQHF.

The chain combines TRBV6-1 with TRBJ1-1; D remains ambiguous. Trimming took 3 bases from V and 5 from J, leaving 13 bases between them. From germline, CDR1 is MNHNS and CDR2 SASEGT. CDR3 length: 14 amino acids. The CDR3 region has the DNA TGTGCCAGCAGTGACCAGGTGGGTTCTACTGAAGCTTTCTTT. This translates into CASSDQVGSTEAFF.

The genes are TRBV6-6 and TRBJ2-7; perhaps TRBD2 as D (6 bases). V lost 1 base and J 1 base, leaving 8 bases between the germline ends. The CDR3 runs 14 residues. CDR1 is MNHNY and CDR2 is SVGAGI in the germline V gene (reference sequence). CDR3 nucleotide sequence: TGTGCCAGCAGTTACTGGGGGGAGTCCTACGAGCAGTACTTC. Translating it yields CASSYWGESYEQYF.

CDR3 region: CASSDRAYGSDTQYF. CDR3 nucleotides: TGTGCCAGCAGTGATCGAGCGTATGGTTCAGATACGCAGTATTTT. The genes are TRBV6-1 and TRBJ2-3; D unclear. The V end was cut by 3 bases, the J end by 4 bases, with 14 bases between. The CDR3 is 15 amino acids. The germline V gene has CDR1 MNHNS and CDR2 SASEGT.

V is TRBV18 and J is TRBJ2-1; 7 bases agree with TRBD2. The CDR3 runs to 16 residues. The V segment lost 4 bases and the J segment 5 bases; nucleotides outside the gene matches: 11. CDR1 is KGHSH and CDR2 is LQKENI in the germline V gene. CDR3 in amino acids: CASSHNSGLINNEQFF. The CDR3 DNA reads TGTGCCAGCTCACACAATTCGGGACTAATTAACAATGAGCAGTTCTTC.

CDR3 nucleotide sequence: TGTGCCAGCTGGACAGGGGATGGCTACACCTTC. It specifies CASWTGDGYTF. The chain combines TRBV4-2 with TRBJ1-2; the match to TRBD1 covers 9 bases. Looked up from germline, CDR1 is LGHNA and CDR2 is YNFKEQ. V was pared by 8 bases and J by 6 bases, with 1 base of the junction left unmatched. The CDR3 is 11 residues long.

This chain joins TRBV28 and TRBJ2-7; TRBD2 agrees at 9 bases. Trimming at V came to 2 bases and at J to 2 bases, leaving 1 base not matched to a gene. The germline CDR1 and CDR2 sequences are MDHEN and SYDVKM. The CDR3 consists of 14 residues. The CDR3 DNA reads as TGTGCCAGCAGTTTACTAGCGGGAACCTACGAGCAGTACTTC. This translates into CASSLLAGTYEQYF.

This clone has a handful of counts. J is TRBJ1-2 and V is TRBV5-6, with D tentatively TRBD1 (5 bases). Germline V CDR1 and CDR2: SGHDT, YYEEEE. CDR3 size: 13 residues. The V gene lost 2 bases and the J gene lost 8 bases, with 13 bases spanning the gap. The CDR3 is CASSFGQGGGYTF. As DNA, the CDR3 is TGTGCCAGCAGCTTTGGGCAGGGTGGGGGCTACACCTTC. Full variable domain (rest looked up from reference TRBV5-6 and TRBJ1-2): DAGVTQSPTHLIKTRGQQVTLRCSPKSGHDTVSWYQQALGQGPQFIFQYYEEEERQRGNFPDRFSGHQFPNYSSELNVNALLLGDSALYLCASSFGQGGGYTFGSGTRLTVV.

This clone has just a few counts. The J gene is TRBJ1-2, the V gene TRBV6-6; D perhaps matches TRBD1 (6 bases). The CDR3 is made up of 13 amino acids. The V end lost 6 bases, the J end lost 8 bases, and 16 bases lay between the germline ends. Germline CDR1 MNHNY, CDR2 SVGAGI (reference sequence). The CDR3 DNA reads TGTGCCAGCAGCCCACAGGGATTCCGCGGCTACACCTTC. Its protein product is CASSPQGFRGYTF.

The rearrangement uses TRBV5-1 and TRBJ1-2, with 7 bases matching TRBD1. The V and J ends lost 3 bases and 2 bases, in that order; junction bases with no gene match: 16. Germline CDR1 is SGHRS and CDR2 is YFSETQ. The CDR3 totals 18 residues. The CDR3 DNA reads as TGCGCCAGCAGCTACTCCCGGCTCCTTGGGACAGCGAACTATGGCTACACCTTC. As protein: CASSYSRLLGTANYGYTF.

The chain joins TRBV28 to TRBJ1-2, with D perhaps matching TRBD1 (5 bases). Germline-derived CDR1 and CDR2 are MDHEN and SYDVKM. The CDR3 spans 19 residues. V lost 2 bases to trimming and J lost 0 bases, with 22 bases between them. CDR3 nucleotide sequence: TGTGCCAGCAGTTTACACCCAGGATCTGTGCGGGGCGCTAACTATGGCTACACCTTC. Translated: CASSLHPGSVRGANYGYTF.

Turning to this clone: Germline and junction disagree at one end, which may indicate a read error. This sequence joins TRBV27 and TRBJ2-1; the D gene is possibly TRBD2 (6 bases). From germline, CDR1 is MNHEY and CDR2 SMNVEV (reference sequence). This CDR3 contains 15 residues. CDR3 sequence (DNA): TGTGCCAGCAGTCCCCGCCGGGACTCCTACAATGGGCAGTTCTTC. Amino acid sequence: CASSPRRDSYNGQFF.

The rearrangement joins TRBV27 to TRBJ1-5; 12 bases fit TRBD1. CDR1 and CDR2 from the germline V gene are MNHEY and SMNVEV (reference sequence). The junction had 4 bases not matched to a gene; V was cut back by 0 bases and J by 7 bases. CDR3 size: 16 residues. The CDR3 bases are TGTGCCAGCAGTTTATCGGGACAGGGGGCTTGGCAGCCCCAGCATTTT. Translating gives CASSLSGQGAWQPQHF.

The chain recombines TRBV15 with TRBJ1-4; no definite D call. From germline, CDR1 is LNHNV and CDR2 YYDKDF (reference sequence). The V end lost 4 bases, the J end lost 7 bases, and 13 bases lay between the germline ends. The CDR3 has 14 residues. Here the CDR3 reads CATSTGNPSEKLFF. CDR3 nucleotide sequence: TGTGCCACCAGCACGGGGAACCCTAGTGAAAAACTGTTTTTT.

The chain employs TRBV5-1 and TRBJ2-7, with D maybe TRBD1 (6 bases). Germline lookup yields CDR1 SGHRS and CDR2 YFSETQ. The CDR3 is 12 amino acids. The germline V and J ends were trimmed by 6 bases and 6 bases, with 13 bases remaining between them. CDR3: CASTIPGAEQYF. The CDR3 coding sequence is TGCGCCAGCACCATACCAGGGGCCGAGCAGTACTTC.

This chain connects TRBV28 to TRBJ2-2, with 7 bases matching TRBD1. The V and J ends lost 8 bases and 6 bases, in that order; junction bases with no gene match: 12. The length of the CDR3 is 15 residues. Germline CDR1 is MDHEN and CDR2 is SYDVKM. CDR3: CASRITGVGAGELFF. CDR3 nucleotides: TGTGCCAGCCGAATAACAGGGGTGGGGGCCGGGGAGCTGTTTTTT.

The V gene is TRBV2, the J gene TRBJ2-3, with TRBD2 matching over 7 bases. This CDR3 contains 16 residues. The trim removed 5 bases at V and 2 bases at J, leaving 10 bases unmatched. Germline CDR1 and CDR2: SNHLY and FYNNEI. CDR3 protein: CASSPWDYPPTDTQYF. The CDR3 DNA sequence: TGTGCCAGCAGTCCTTGGGACTACCCACCCACAGATACGCAGTATTTT. The full variable domain, completed using reference TRBV2 and TRBJ2-3, is EPEVTQTPSHQVTQMGQEVILRCVPISNHLYFYWYRQILGQKVEFLVSFYNNEISEKSEIFDDQFSVERPDGSNFTLKIRSTKLEDSAMYFCASSPWDYPPTDTQYFGPGTRLTVL.

The gene calls are TRBV6-1 and TRBJ2-3; D possibly corresponds to TRBD2 (6 bases). In germline, CDR1 is MNHNS, CDR2 SASEGT. Trimming stripped 3 bases from V and 4 bases from J, with 17 bases between. The CDR3 spans 16 residues. The chain's CDR3 is CASSDVQGGFSDTQYF. The CDR3 DNA follows: TGTGCCAGCAGTGACGTCCAGGGAGGATTCTCAGATACGCAGTATTTT.

This clone was recorded a few times. The chain joins TRBV18 to TRBJ1-2, with a weak D call TRBD1 (6 bases). The germline gives CDR1 KGHSH, CDR2 LQKENI. Trimming took 6 bases from V and 2 from J, leaving 13 bases between them. The CDR3 has 14 residues. The CDR3 region has the DNA TGTGCCAGCTCCCGACAGGAATTGAACTATGGCTACACCTTC. Its protein is CASSRQELNYGYTF.

The genes are TRBV9 and TRBJ2-5; 8 nucleotides match TRBD1. The germline V gene encodes CDR1 SGDLS and CDR2 YYNGEE. Unmatched junction bases numbered 7, after V lost 4 bases and J lost 5 bases. CDR3 size: 14 residues. Here the CDR3 DNA reads TGTGCCAGCAGCCAACAGGGGGGACAGGAGACCCAGTACTTC. Its translation is CASSQQGGQETQYF.

V is TRBV27 and J is TRBJ2-1; D perhaps matches TRBD1 (7 bases). Germline V gene sequence: CDR1 MNHEY, CDR2 SMNVEV (reference sequence). There are 14 residues in the CDR3. Trimming took off 5 bases at V and 4 bases at J, with 12 bases between the two ends. The CDR3: CASSPRDRYNEQFF. The CDR3 DNA reads as TGTGCCAGCAGTCCGCGGGACAGATACAATGAGCAGTTCTTC.

The chain couples TRBV7-9 to TRBJ1-2; 8 bases line up with TRBD1. The CDR3 has 14 residues. After removal of 3 bases from V and 5 bases from J, the junction contained 5 bases not matched to a gene. The germline V gene encodes CDR1 SEHNR and CDR2 FQNEAQ (reference sequence). The CDR3 sequence: CASSFGQGGYGYTF. The CDR3 bases are TGTGCCAGCAGCTTCGGACAGGGAGGGTATGGCTACACCTTC. Using reference TRBV7-9 and TRBJ1-2 for the parts outside the CDR3, the full variable domain is DTGVSQNPRHKITKRGQNVTFRCDPISEHNRLYWYRQTLGQGPEFLTYFQNEAQLEKSRLLSDRFSAERPKGSFSTLEIQRTEQGDSAMYLCASSFGQGGYGYTFGSGTRLTVV.

Details on this clone: The same CDR3 is also encoded by other DNA sequences in this sample. The rearrangement links TRBV15 to TRBJ1-1; the D is unclear. Germline CDR1 and CDR2: LNHNV and YYDKDF (reference sequence). The CDR3 is 12 residues long. The ends were cut back, 5 bases at V and 6 bases at J, with 10 bases in the middle. CDR3 sequence reads: CATSQRFAEAFF. The CDR3, as DNA: TGTGCCACCAGCCAGCGTTTTGCTGAAGCTTTCTTT.

The CDR3 spells CASRRGGVYEQYF. CDR3 sequence (DNA): TGTGCCAGCAGACGAGGGGGCGTCTACGAGCAGTACTTC. This sequence joins TRBV11-2 and TRBJ2-5; 7 bases line up with TRBD1. The J call may be incorrect, as the DNA end agrees better with TRBJ2-7. The CDR3 is made up of 13 amino acids. From germline, CDR1 is SGHAT and CDR2 FQNNGV.